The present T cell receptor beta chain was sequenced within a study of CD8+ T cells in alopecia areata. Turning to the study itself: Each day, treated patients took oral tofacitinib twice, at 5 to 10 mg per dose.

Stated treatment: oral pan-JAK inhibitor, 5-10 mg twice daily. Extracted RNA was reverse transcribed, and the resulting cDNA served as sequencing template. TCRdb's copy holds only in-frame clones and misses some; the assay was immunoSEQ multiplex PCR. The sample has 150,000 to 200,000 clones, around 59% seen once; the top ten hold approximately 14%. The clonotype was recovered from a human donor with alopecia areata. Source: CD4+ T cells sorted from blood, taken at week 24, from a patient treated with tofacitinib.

The CDR3 nucleotides are TGTGCCAGCTCACCTGTTCATACCCAAGAGACCCAGTACTTC. It translates to CASSPVHTQETQYF. This sequence joins TRBV18 and TRBJ2-5; the D is unclear. V lost 3 bases and J 1 base, leaving 9 bases between the germline ends. Germline-derived CDR1 and CDR2 are KGHSH and LQKENI. The CDR3 spans 14 residues.